These 12 T cell receptor beta chains were all obtained from the same sample, sequenced in a study of blood T cell repertoires in COVID-19. The data were produced by immunoSEQ multiplex PCR, yet TCRdb's version contains in-frame clones alone and is incomplete. The sample lists 70,000 to 100,000 clones; 65% to 85% were seen once. What was sequenced was peripheral blood. Receptors were obtained from a woman over 75 with acute or convalescent COVID-19.

The chain links TRBV11-3 to TRBJ1-4, with a possible D match to TRBD1 (5 bases). The germline V and J ends were trimmed by 4 bases and 7 bases, with 19 bases remaining between them. Germline CDR1 is SGHNT and CDR2 is YENEEA. This CDR3 is built from 16 residues. CDR3 nucleotide sequence: TGTGCCAGCAGCTACAGACGGGGGTTTAGTGCTGAAAAACTGTTTTTT. It codes for CASSYRRGFSAEKLFF.

The chain uses TRBV6-1 and TRBJ1-5; D is perhaps TRBD1 (6 bases). The CDR3 sequence is 14 residues long. V gave up 3 bases and J gave up 4 bases, with 10 bases separating them. Looked up from germline, CDR1 is MNHNS and CDR2 is SASEGT. CDR3: CASSDRGVNQPQHF. The CDR3 nucleotides are TGTGCCAGCAGTGACAGGGGTGTAAATCAGCCCCAGCATTTT.

This clone was found a few times. In DNA, the CDR3 is TGTGCCAGCAGCTCTACCAAGCAAGGGCCAGGGGCCGGCTACACCTTC. The encoded protein is CASSSTKQGPGAGYTF. This chain uses TRBV5-6 with TRBJ1-2, with D maybe TRBD1 (6 bases). V was clipped by 3 bases and J by 8 bases, with 23 bases between them. This CDR3 has 16 amino acids. Germline lookup yields CDR1 SGHDT and CDR2 YYEEEE.

A single count supports this clone. This chain joins TRBV10-3 and TRBJ2-7, with a possible D match to TRBD2 (6 bases). The V end lost 6 bases, the J end lost 1 base, and 10 bases lay between the germline ends. Looked up from germline, CDR1 is ENHRY and CDR2 is SYGVKD. The CDR3 consists of 13 residues. The CDR3 loop reads CAISGTPSYEQYF. The DNA for the CDR3 is TGTGCCATCAGCGGGACTCCTTCCTACGAGCAGTACTTC.

This chain links TRBV19 with TRBJ1-5; no definite D call. Trimming removed 5 bases at V and 7 bases at J, with 15 bases between. The V gene's germline CDR1 is LNHDA and CDR2 SQIVND (reference sequence). CDR3 length equals 14 residues. The CDR3 protein is CASSPQVEVQPQHF. DNA for the CDR3: TGTGCCAGTAGTCCTCAGGTGGAGGTACAGCCCCAGCATTTT.

This clone was seen just once. The genes are TRBV29-1 and TRBJ2-5; D ambiguous. The V and J ends lost 2 bases and 2 bases respectively, with 9 bases between them. Germline V CDR1 and CDR2: SQVTM, ANQGSEA. This CDR3 contains 13 residues. The CDR3 DNA follows: TGCAGCGTTGAATGGGCAGTACAAGAGACCCAGTACTTC. Protein product: CSVEWAVQETQYF. The full variable domain, its missing parts supplied by reference TRBV29-1 and TRBJ2-5, is SAVISQKPSRDICQRGTSLTIQCQVDSQVTMMFWYRQQPGQSLTLIATANQGSEATYESGFVIDKFPISRPNLTFSTLTVSNMSPEDSSIYLCSVEWAVQETQYFGPGTRLLVL.

The chain couples TRBV5-4 to TRBJ1-1; D may be TRBD1 (6 bases). V was trimmed by 2 bases and J by 5 bases, leaving 13 bases between them. CDR1 is SGHNT and CDR2 is YYREEE in the germline V gene (reference sequence). The CDR3 runs to 14 residues. CDR3 sequence reads: CASSLQGGRTEAFF. CDR3 bases: TGTGCCAGCAGCTTACAGGGAGGGAGAACTGAAGCTTTCTTT.

The chain links TRBV4-2 to TRBJ2-2, with 8 nucleotides matching TRBD1. The ends lost 0 bases at V and 1 base at J; junction bases unmatched: 4. From germline, CDR1 is LGHNA and CDR2 YNFKEQ. CDR3 length: 17 residues. CDR3 in amino acids: CASSQDPGQGNTGELFF. The CDR3 DNA reads TGTGCCAGCAGCCAAGATCCCGGACAGGGGAACACCGGGGAGCTGTTTTTT.

The chain combines TRBV6-5 with TRBJ1-6; D gene ambiguous. Germline assignment: CDR1 MNHEY and CDR2 SVGAGI. V was shortened by 2 bases and J by 9 bases, with 11 bases between the two germline ends. This CDR3 comprises 14 residues. CDR3 sequence reads: CASSYGEPGSPLHF. The CDR3 DNA follows: TGTGCCAGCAGTTACGGTGAGCCTGGTTCACCCCTCCACTTT.

This clone was seen once. The rearrangement uses TRBV6-1 and TRBJ2-7; 7 bases agree with TRBD2. The CDR3 is made up of 14 amino acids. The V gene's germline CDR1 is MNHNS and CDR2 SASEGT. The junction had 5 bases not matched to a gene; V was cut back by 3 bases and J by 3 bases. CDR3 bases: TGTGCCAGCAGTGACGGGACTACTAGCTACGAGCAGTACTTC. Amino acid sequence: CASSDGTTSYEQYF.

V is TRBV10-3 and J is TRBJ2-7, with 13 positions matching TRBD2. With 5 bases clipped from V and 6 bases from J, the junction kept 7 bases outside the gene matches. The germline V gene encodes CDR1 ENHRY and CDR2 SYGVKD. CDR3 length: 15 amino acids. CDR3 sequence reads: CAISPETSGGREQYF. The CDR3 region has the DNA TGTGCCATCAGTCCTGAGACTAGCGGGGGGCGCGAGCAGTACTTC.

This chain links TRBV24-1 with TRBJ2-7; possibly TRBD1 for D (5 bases). Trimming cost V 3 bases and J 0 bases, with 11 bases left between them. Germline V lookup: CDR1 KGHDR, CDR2 SFDVKD. The CDR3 length is 15 residues. The CDR3 DNA reads TGTGCCACCAGTGATGACAGATCCAGCTCCTACGAGCAGTACTTC. Its translation: CATSDDRSSSYEQYF.